This is a list of T cell receptor beta chains from one sample in a study of blood T cell repertoires in COVID-19. Clones were sequenced by immunoSEQ multiplex PCR, and TCRdb holds only the in-frame ones, with some missing. The data show around 78,000 clones, just over 85% seen once. Material: peripheral blood. The receptors originated from a man between 70 and 80 years old with active or convalescent COVID-19. The CDR3 runs from the conserved cysteine through the conserved F or W. Each record gives: V gene, clone size, D gene, J gene, CDR3 protein, CDR3 DNA. A D gene is named only where the DNA matches it firmly. Rows may omit the clone size; those that give it use once, few, many or a size class.

V gene: TRBV6-5
clone size: few
D gene: -
J gene: TRBJ2-3
CDR3 protein: CASTPGLGGTQYF
CDR3 DNA: TGTGCCAGCACCCCCGGTTTGGGGGGTACGCAGTATTTT

V gene: TRBV5-6
clone size: -
D gene: TRBD2
J gene: TRBJ2-2
CDR3 protein: CASSLFTSGRDRELFF
CDR3 DNA: TGTGCCAGCAGCTTGTTTACTAGCGGGAGGGACCGGGAGCTGTTTTTT

V gene: TRBV11-1
clone size: -
D gene: -
J gene: TRBJ2-7
CDR3 protein: CASSSDREGYYEQYF
CDR3 DNA: TGTGCCAGCAGCTCGGACAGGGAGGGTTACTACGAGCAGTACTTC

V gene: TRBV18
clone size: -
D gene: TRBD2
J gene: TRBJ2-7
CDR3 protein: CASSPPRGGTGEQYF
CDR3 DNA: TGTGCCAGCTCACCACCTCGCGGGGGTACGGGAGAGCAGTACTTC

V gene: TRBV7-2
clone size: -
D gene: TRBD2
J gene: TRBJ2-7
CDR3 protein: CASSPVGTSSHEQYF
CDR3 DNA: TGTGCCAGCAGCCCCGTCGGGACTAGCTCCCACGAGCAGTACTTC

V gene: TRBV5-1
clone size: -
D gene: -
J gene: TRBJ2-5
CDR3 protein: CASSLGQVQETQYF
CDR3 DNA: TGCGCCAGCAGCTTGGGACAGGTTCAAGAGACCCAGTACTTC

V gene: TRBV5-1
clone size: -
D gene: TRBD1
J gene: TRBJ2-7
CDR3 protein: CASSIGQGTNEQYF
CDR3 DNA: TGCGCCAGCAGCATAGGACAGGGGACGAACGAGCAGTACTTC

V gene: TRBV3-1/TRBV3-2
clone size: -
D gene: -
J gene: TRBJ2-6
CDR3 protein: CASSLQQGRANVLTF
CDR3 DNA: TGTGCCAGCAGCCTTCAACAGGGTAGGGCCAACGTCCTGACTTTC

V gene: TRBV5-1
clone size: -
D gene: TRBD2
J gene: TRBJ2-3
CDR3 protein: CASSTTSGRTDTQYF
CDR3 DNA: TGCGCCAGCAGCACGACTAGCGGACGCACAGATACGCAGTATTTT

V gene: TRBV15
clone size: -
D gene: -
J gene: TRBJ2-1
CDR3 protein: CATSKSFPRNEQFF
CDR3 DNA: TGTGCCACCAGCAAATCGTTCCCCAGGAATGAGCAGTTCTTC

V gene: TRBV9
clone size: -
D gene: TRBD1
J gene: TRBJ2-1
CDR3 protein: CASSVGQGPYNEQFF
CDR3 DNA: TGTGCCAGCAGCGTAGGACAGGGTCCCTACAATGAGCAGTTCTTC

V gene: TRBV2
clone size: -
D gene: -
J gene: TRBJ2-1
CDR3 protein: CASSESRGSSYNEQFF
CDR3 DNA: TGTGCCAGCAGTGAATCCAGGGGCAGCTCCTACAATGAGCAGTTCTTC

V gene: TRBV7-3
clone size: -
D gene: -
J gene: TRBJ1-3
CDR3 protein: CASSLLGGNTIYF
CDR3 DNA: TGTGCCAGCAGCTTATTGGGCGGAAACACCATATATTTT

V gene: TRBV3-1/TRBV3-2
clone size: -
D gene: -
J gene: TRBJ1-1
CDR3 protein: CASSQGGREAFF
CDR3 DNA: TGTGCCAGCAGCCAAGGGGGCAGGGAAGCTTTCTTT

V gene: TRBV10-3
clone size: -
D gene: TRBD1
J gene: TRBJ1-5
CDR3 protein: CAISGQGSGNQPQHF
CDR3 DNA: TGTGCCATCAGTGGACAGGGATCGGGGAATCAGCCCCAGCATTTT

V gene: TRBV11-1
clone size: once
D gene: TRBD2
J gene: TRBJ2-7
CDR3 protein: CASSPSGGIGYEQYF
CDR3 DNA: TGTGCCAGCAGCCCCTCGGGAGGTATCGGGTACGAGCAGTACTTC

V gene: TRBV5-1
clone size: -
D gene: TRBD2
J gene: TRBJ2-1
CDR3 protein: CASSPSASGTRGEQFF
CDR3 DNA: TGCGCCAGCAGCCCGTCGGCTAGCGGGACCCGGGGGGAGCAGTTCTTC

V gene: TRBV6-5
clone size: -
D gene: -
J gene: TRBJ1-1
CDR3 protein: CASSYSGSARGAFF
CDR3 DNA: TGTGCCAGCAGTTACTCAGGTTCGGCCAGGGGAGCTTTCTTT

V gene: TRBV2
clone size: few
D gene: -
J gene: TRBJ2-7
CDR3 protein: CASSGAGASSYEQYF
CDR3 DNA: TGTGCCAGCAGTGGGGCTGGTGCTTCCTCCTACGAGCAGTACTTC

V gene: TRBV2
clone size: -
D gene: TRBD1
J gene: TRBJ1-1
CDR3 protein: CASSGPGTGVGTEAFF
CDR3 DNA: TGTGCCAGCAGTGGTCCCGGGACAGGGGTAGGCACTGAAGCTTTCTTT

V gene: TRBV7-2
clone size: -
D gene: TRBD2
J gene: TRBJ2-1
CDR3 protein: CASSSVTSGRNEQFF
CDR3 DNA: TGTGCCAGCAGCTCCGTGACTAGCGGGAGGAATGAGCAGTTCTTC

V gene: TRBV7-9
clone size: -
D gene: -
J gene: TRBJ2-3
CDR3 protein: CASSKGGTGTDTQYF
CDR3 DNA: TGTGCCAGCAGCAAAGGCGGGACAGGCACAGATACGCAGTATTTT

V gene: TRBV28
clone size: -
D gene: -
J gene: TRBJ1-1
CDR3 protein: CASSLGGASEAFF
CDR3 DNA: TGTGCCAGCAGTTTGGGGGGGGCCTCTGAAGCTTTCTTT

V gene: TRBV4-2
clone size: -
D gene: TRBD2
J gene: TRBJ2-5
CDR3 protein: CASSQVGGSQETQYF
CDR3 DNA: TGTGCCAGCAGCCAAGTCGGCGGGAGCCAAGAGACCCAGTACTTC

V gene: TRBV29-1
clone size: -
D gene: -
J gene: TRBJ2-7
CDR3 protein: CSVRSGGRSTEQYF
CDR3 DNA: TGCAGCGTTAGGTCTGGCGGTCGATCAACCGAGCAGTACTTC

V gene: TRBV3-1/TRBV3-2
clone size: -
D gene: -
J gene: TRBJ2-1
CDR3 protein: CASRRRGGYEQFF
CDR3 DNA: TGTGCCAGCAGACGAAGGGGGGGCTATGAGCAGTTCTTC

V gene: TRBV5-1
clone size: -
D gene: -
J gene: TRBJ1-3
CDR3 protein: CASSPDRNSGNTIYF
CDR3 DNA: TGCGCCAGCAGCCCGGACAGAAACTCTGGAAACACCATATATTTT

V gene: TRBV6-5
clone size: -
D gene: TRBD2
J gene: TRBJ2-7
CDR3 protein: CASTPGLASYEQYF
CDR3 DNA: TGTGCCAGCACTCCGGGACTAGCGAGTTACGAGCAGTACTTC

V gene: TRBV5-6
clone size: -
D gene: -
J gene: TRBJ1-2
CDR3 protein: CASSSSNYGYTF
CDR3 DNA: TGTGCCAGCAGCTCTTCCAACTATGGCTACACCTTC

V gene: TRBV5-1
clone size: -
D gene: -
J gene: TRBJ2-2
CDR3 protein: CASSLGGNANTGELFF
CDR3 DNA: TGCGCCAGCAGCTTGGGCGGGAACGCGAACACCGGGGAGCTGTTTTTT

V gene: TRBV5-1
clone size: -
D gene: TRBD2
J gene: TRBJ2-1
CDR3 protein: CASSLATGLAGAEEQFF
CDR3 DNA: TGCGCCAGCAGCTTGGCAACGGGACTAGCGGGAGCCGAAGAGCAGTTCTTC

V gene: TRBV5-1
clone size: -
D gene: -
J gene: TRBJ2-7
CDR3 protein: CASSLDLEYEQYF
CDR3 DNA: TGCGCCAGCAGTTTAGACTTAGAGTACGAGCAGTACTTC

V gene: TRBV5-6
clone size: -
D gene: TRBD1
J gene: TRBJ1-1
CDR3 protein: CASSYGQGAHGAFF
CDR3 DNA: TGTGCCAGCAGTTACGGACAGGGTGCCCATGGAGCTTTCTTT

V gene: TRBV7-2
clone size: -
D gene: TRBD1
J gene: TRBJ1-3
CDR3 protein: CASSLDRAGNTIYF
CDR3 DNA: TGTGCCAGCAGTTTGGACAGGGCTGGAAACACCATATATTTT

V gene: TRBV7-9
clone size: once
D gene: -
J gene: TRBJ2-6
CDR3 protein: CASSPTGTFLSSGANVLTF
CDR3 DNA: TGTGCCAGCAGCCCAACCGGGACATTCCTAAGCTCTGGGGCCAACGTCCTGACTTTC

V gene: TRBV30
clone size: -
D gene: -
J gene: TRBJ1-5
CDR3 protein: CAWSSRGQPQHF
CDR3 DNA: TGTGCCTGGAGTTCCCGGGGTCAGCCCCAGCATTTT

V gene: TRBV10-3
clone size: -
D gene: -
J gene: TRBJ1-1
CDR3 protein: CAIKGENTEAFF
CDR3 DNA: TGTGCCATCAAAGGGGAGAACACTGAAGCTTTCTTT

V gene: TRBV14
clone size: -
D gene: TRBD1
J gene: TRBJ1-1
CDR3 protein: CASRETGTRGFEAFF
CDR3 DNA: TGTGCCAGCAGAGAGACAGGGACCCGCGGATTTGAAGCTTTCTTT

V gene: TRBV6-6
clone size: -
D gene: TRBD1
J gene: TRBJ1-6
CDR3 protein: CASRVEGQGRSPLHF
CDR3 DNA: TGTGCCAGCAGGGTCGAGGGACAGGGGAGATCACCCCTCCACTTT

V gene: TRBV6-5
clone size: -
D gene: TRBD1
J gene: TRBJ1-4
CDR3 protein: CASSLQGAGEKLFF
CDR3 DNA: TGTGCCAGCAGTTTACAGGGGGCCGGGGAAAAACTGTTTTTT

V gene: TRBV3-1/TRBV3-2
clone size: -
D gene: -
J gene: TRBJ2-2
CDR3 protein: CASSRFVGSANTGELFF
CDR3 DNA: TGTGCCAGCAGCCGCTTCGTCGGGAGCGCGAACACCGGGGAGCTGTTTTTT

V gene: TRBV5-1
clone size: -
D gene: TRBD1
J gene: TRBJ1-1
CDR3 protein: CASSGGDRGNTEAFF
CDR3 DNA: TGCGCCAGCAGCGGCGGTGACAGGGGAAACACTGAAGCTTTCTTT

V gene: TRBV7-9
clone size: few
D gene: -
J gene: TRBJ2-7
CDR3 protein: CASSRDSGLYEQYF
CDR3 DNA: TGTGCCAGCAGCCGGGACTCAGGACTTTACGAGCAGTACTTC

V gene: TRBV19
clone size: once
D gene: -
J gene: TRBJ2-6
CDR3 protein: CASSMPVSGANVLTF
CDR3 DNA: TGTGCCAGTAGTATGCCAGTCTCTGGGGCCAACGTCCTGACTTTC

V gene: TRBV4-1
clone size: few
D gene: -
J gene: TRBJ2-7
CDR3 protein: CASSQESSLVQYF
CDR3 DNA: TGCGCCAGCAGCCAAGAATCGTCCTTAGTGCAGTACTTC

V gene: TRBV28
clone size: -
D gene: -
J gene: TRBJ2-7
CDR3 protein: CASSSLFPYKNGQSTNEQYF
CDR3 DNA: TGTGCCAGCAGTTCCTTATTCCCCTATAAGAACGGCCAATCTACTAACGAGCAGTACTTC

V gene: TRBV29-1
clone size: -
D gene: TRBD1
J gene: TRBJ1-4
CDR3 protein: CSVGGSGQNEKLFF
CDR3 DNA: TGCAGCGTAGGGGGCTCGGGTCAGAATGAAAAACTGTTTTTT

V gene: TRBV4-2
clone size: -
D gene: -
J gene: TRBJ2-7
CDR3 protein: CASSQEAGYEQYF
CDR3 DNA: TGTGCCAGCAGCCAAGAGGCGGGTTACGAGCAGTACTTC

V gene: TRBV20-1
clone size: few
D gene: -
J gene: TRBJ1-5
CDR3 protein: CSASWRNSNQPQHF
CDR3 DNA: TGCAGTGCTAGTTGGCGGAATAGCAATCAGCCCCAGCATTTT

V gene: TRBV12-3/TRBV12-4
clone size: -
D gene: TRBD1
J gene: TRBJ1-1
CDR3 protein: CASRTGAEAFF
CDR3 DNA: TGTGCCAGCAGAACAGGGGCTGAAGCTTTCTTT

V gene: TRBV6-5
clone size: -
D gene: -
J gene: TRBJ2-2
CDR3 protein: CASSYGTQKLFF
CDR3 DNA: TGTGCCAGCAGTTACGGGACTCAGAAGCTGTTTTTT

V gene: TRBV30
clone size: -
D gene: -
J gene: TRBJ2-7
CDR3 protein: CAWSVHGSGAYEQYF
CDR3 DNA: TGTGCCTGGAGTGTTCACGGGAGCGGTGCCTACGAGCAGTACTTC

V gene: TRBV28
clone size: once
D gene: -
J gene: TRBJ1-1
CDR3 protein: CASSSPLALNTEAFF
CDR3 DNA: TGTGCCAGCAGTTCCCCCCTAGCTCTGAACACTGAAGCTTTCTTT

V gene: TRBV12-5
clone size: -
D gene: TRBD1
J gene: TRBJ1-5
CDR3 protein: CASGGLDRASGQPQHF
CDR3 DNA: TGTGCTAGTGGGGGCCTGGACAGGGCTAGCGGTCAGCCCCAGCATTTT

V gene: TRBV11-2
clone size: once
D gene: -
J gene: TRBJ1-1
CDR3 protein: CASSLRVRGVEAFF
CDR3 DNA: TGTGCCAGCAGCTTAAGAGTCAGGGGAGTTGAAGCTTTCTTT

V gene: TRBV28
clone size: -
D gene: -
J gene: TRBJ1-1
CDR3 protein: CASSLSQGREAFF
CDR3 DNA: TGTGCCAGCAGTTTATCGCAGGGGCGTGAAGCTTTCTTT

V gene: TRBV14
clone size: -
D gene: TRBD1
J gene: TRBJ1-1
CDR3 protein: CASSQGIGTGTLERAFF
CDR3 DNA: TGTGCCAGCAGCCAAGGGATTGGGACAGGGACTTTGGAAAGGGCTTTCTTT

V gene: TRBV6-6
clone size: -
D gene: TRBD2
J gene: TRBJ2-7
CDR3 protein: CASSYSSAGATEQYF
CDR3 DNA: TGTGCCAGCAGTTACTCTTCCGCGGGAGCGACCGAGCAGTACTTC

V gene: TRBV28
clone size: -
D gene: -
J gene: TRBJ2-7
CDR3 protein: CASSFFPPYEQYF
CDR3 DNA: TGTGCCAGCAGTTTTTTCCCCCCTTACGAGCAGTACTTC

V gene: TRBV6-5
clone size: -
D gene: TRBD1
J gene: TRBJ1-6
CDR3 protein: CASRRQGNSPLHF
CDR3 DNA: TGTGCCAGCAGAAGACAGGGAAATTCACCCCTCCACTTT